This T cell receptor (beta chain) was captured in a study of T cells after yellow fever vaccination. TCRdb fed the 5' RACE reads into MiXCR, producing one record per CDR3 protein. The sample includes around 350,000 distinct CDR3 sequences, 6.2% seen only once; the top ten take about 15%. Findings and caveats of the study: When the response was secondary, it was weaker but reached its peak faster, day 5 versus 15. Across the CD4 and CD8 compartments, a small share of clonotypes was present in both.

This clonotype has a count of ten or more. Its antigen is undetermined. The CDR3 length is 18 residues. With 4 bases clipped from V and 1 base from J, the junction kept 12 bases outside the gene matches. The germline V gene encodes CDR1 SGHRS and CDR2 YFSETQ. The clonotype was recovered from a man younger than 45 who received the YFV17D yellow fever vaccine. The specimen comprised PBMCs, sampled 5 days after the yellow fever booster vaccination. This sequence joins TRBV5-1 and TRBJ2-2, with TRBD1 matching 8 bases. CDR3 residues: CASSETPPGGGNTGELFF. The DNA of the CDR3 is TGCGCCAGCAGCGAGACCCCGCCAGGGGGCGGGAACACCGGGGAGCTGTTTTTT.